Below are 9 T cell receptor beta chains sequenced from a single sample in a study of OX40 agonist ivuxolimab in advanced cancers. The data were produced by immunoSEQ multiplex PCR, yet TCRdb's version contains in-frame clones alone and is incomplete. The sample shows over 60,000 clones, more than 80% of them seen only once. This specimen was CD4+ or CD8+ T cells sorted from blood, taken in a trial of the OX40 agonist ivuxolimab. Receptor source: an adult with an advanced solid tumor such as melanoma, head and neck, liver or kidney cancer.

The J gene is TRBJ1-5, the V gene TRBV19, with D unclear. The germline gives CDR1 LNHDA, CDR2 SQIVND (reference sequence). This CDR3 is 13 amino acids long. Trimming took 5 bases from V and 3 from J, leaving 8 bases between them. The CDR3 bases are TGTGCCAGTAGTCCTCGACCCAATCAGCCCCAGCATTTT. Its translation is CASSPRPNQPQHF.

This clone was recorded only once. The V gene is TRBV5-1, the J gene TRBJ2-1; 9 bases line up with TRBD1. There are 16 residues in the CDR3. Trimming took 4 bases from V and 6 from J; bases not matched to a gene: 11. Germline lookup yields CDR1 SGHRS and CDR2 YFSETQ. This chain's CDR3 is CASSTSGTGSINEQFF. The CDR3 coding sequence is TGCGCCAGCAGCACCTCCGGGACAGGGTCGATCAATGAGCAGTTCTTC.

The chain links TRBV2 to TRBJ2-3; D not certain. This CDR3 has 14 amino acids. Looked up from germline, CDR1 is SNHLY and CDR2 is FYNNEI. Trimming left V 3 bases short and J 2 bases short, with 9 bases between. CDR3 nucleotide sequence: TGTGCCAGCAGTGAGAAGACGCCCACAGATACGCAGTATTTT. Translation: CASSEKTPTDTQYF.

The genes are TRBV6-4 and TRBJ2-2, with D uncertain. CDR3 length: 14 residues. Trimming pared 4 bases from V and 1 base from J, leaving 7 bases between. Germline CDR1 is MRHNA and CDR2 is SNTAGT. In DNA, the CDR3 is TGTGCCAGCAGTGGAGATCTGAACACCGGGGAGCTGTTTTTT. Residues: CASSGDLNTGELFF.

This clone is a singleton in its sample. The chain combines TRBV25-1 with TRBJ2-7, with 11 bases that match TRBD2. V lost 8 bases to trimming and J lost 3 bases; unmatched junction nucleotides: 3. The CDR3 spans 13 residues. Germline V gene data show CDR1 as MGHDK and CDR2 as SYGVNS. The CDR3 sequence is CASGGLADYEQYF. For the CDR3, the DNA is TGTGCCAGCGGGGGACTAGCGGACTACGAGCAGTACTTC.

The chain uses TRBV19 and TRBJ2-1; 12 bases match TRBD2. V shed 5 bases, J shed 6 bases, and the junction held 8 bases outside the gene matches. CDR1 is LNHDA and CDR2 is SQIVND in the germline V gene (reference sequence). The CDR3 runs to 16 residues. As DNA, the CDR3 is TGTGCCAGTAGTGAGACTAGCGGGGGTTCGGGCAATGAGCAGTTCTTC. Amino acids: CASSETSGGSGNEQFF.

CDR3 residues: CASRPERVAEAFF. As DNA, the CDR3 is TGTGCCAGCAGACCAGAGAGGGTCGCTGAAGCTTTCTTT. V and J are TRBV6-6 and TRBJ1-1; D call uncertain. Trimming took 6 bases from V and 6 from J, leaving 14 bases between them. CDR3 length: 13 amino acids. Germline V CDR1 and CDR2: MNHNY, SVGAGI (reference sequence).

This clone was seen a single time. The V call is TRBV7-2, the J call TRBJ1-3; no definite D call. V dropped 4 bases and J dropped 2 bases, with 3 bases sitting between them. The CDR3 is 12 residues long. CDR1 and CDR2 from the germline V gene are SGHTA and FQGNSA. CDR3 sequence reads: CASSSTGNTIYF. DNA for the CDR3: TGTGCCAGCAGCTCCACTGGAAACACCATATATTTT.

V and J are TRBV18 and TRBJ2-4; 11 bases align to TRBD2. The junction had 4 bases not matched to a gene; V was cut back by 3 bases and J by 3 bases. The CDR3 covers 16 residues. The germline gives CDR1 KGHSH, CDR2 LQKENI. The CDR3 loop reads CASSPNSGGGKNIQYF. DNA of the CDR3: TGTGCCAGCTCACCCAATAGCGGGGGGGGCAAAAACATTCAGTACTTC.